This T cell receptor beta chain is drawn from a study of cytotoxic CD8 clonotypes in ibrutinib-treated CLL. As for the study in general: The patient breakdown showed fewer than 12 relapsed/refractory and some 16 treatment-naive cases, with under 18 IGHV unmutated. Response sampling took place at median 12 months of treatment, range 6 to 36. General observations from the study: Clonality increased with ibrutinib response but returned toward baseline at progression.

V lost 0 bases to trimming and J lost 7 bases, with 9 bases between them. In germline, CDR1 is KGHSH, CDR2 LQKENI. The CDR3 contains 14 residues. Sequencing used immunoSEQ multiplex PCR; TCRdb keeps in-frame clones, though not all of them. Counted here are hundreds of thousands of clones, more than 75% occurring once; the ten biggest clones make up roughly 10%. Regarding this clone: The antigen remains unidentified.

Sample: PBMCs, taken after 12 months of ibrutinib treatment. The receptor comes from a human donor with chronic lymphocytic leukemia. The chain combines TRBV18 with TRBJ2-2; D ambiguous. CDR3 region: CASSPPGYVGELFF. As DNA, the CDR3 is TGTGCCAGCTCACCACCAGGGTACGTCGGGGAGCTGTTTTTT.